Listed below are T cell receptor beta chains from one sample, sequenced in a study of blood T cells in healthy people across ages. A single record per CDR3 protein comes from TCRdb applying MiXCR to the 5' RACE reads. In the table there are more than 650,000 distinct CDR3 sequences, 22% of which are singletons. Material for sequencing was blood. These receptors were obtained from a man between 70 and 80 years old in good health. CDR3s include the opening cysteine and the closing phenylalanine or tryptophan. Each record gives: J gene, CDR3 length, clone size, D gene, V gene, CDR3 protein, CDR3 DNA. A D gene is named only where the DNA matches it firmly. A row's size may be missing; if present it is once, few, many or a size class.

TRBJ2-4,16,many,TRBD1,TRBV5-1,CASSLGTVQAKNIQYF,TGCGCCAGCAGCCTAGGGACAGTTCAAGCCAAAAACATTCAGTACTTC
TRBJ1-1,14,few,NA,TRBV7-8,CASSARGGNTEAFF,TGTGCCAGCAGCGCCAGGGGCGGGAACACTGAAGCTTTCTTT
TRBJ1-1,15,once,TRBD1,TRBV7-9,CASSPIGQGNTEAFF,TGTGCCAGCAGCCCAATTGGACAGGGGAACACTGAAGCTTTCTTT
TRBJ2-3,16,NA,TRBD2,TRBV20-1,CSARDYTGGLTDTQYF,TGCAGTGCTAGAGATTACACGGGGGGTCTCACAGATACGCAGTATTTT
TRBJ2-3,17,NA,TRBD2,TRBV3-1,CASSQRTSGGVTDTQYF,TGTGCCAGCAGCCAGAGGACTAGCGGGGGGGTGACAGATACGCAGTATTTT
TRBJ2-7,16,NA,TRBD2,TRBV6-2/TRBV6-3,CASSYPRRGGSYEQYF,TGTGCCAGCAGTTACCCCCGTCGGGGGGGTTCCTACGAGCAGTACTTC
TRBJ1-2,14,NA,NA,TRBV7-9,CASSLDGVVYGYTF,TGTGCCAGCAGCTTAGATGGGGTAGTCTATGGCTACACCTTC
TRBJ1-1,17,many,NA,TRBV7-2,CASSSSGGAPRNTEAFF,TGTGCCAGCAGCTCTAGCGGGGGGGCCCCTCGGAACACTGAAGCTTTCTTT
TRBJ2-7,13,many,NA,TRBV10-2,CASSWDVSYEQYF,TGCGCCAGCAGTTGGGACGTCTCCTACGAGCAGTACTTC
TRBJ1-1,15,few,NA,TRBV12-3/TRBV12-4,CASSLSGGSFAEAFF,TGTGCCAGCAGTTTGTCGGGTGGGTCTTTCGCTGAAGCTTTCTTT
TRBJ2-7,15,NA,NA,TRBV14,CASSPEGIGGYEQYF,TGTGCCAGCAGCCCCGAGGGGATCGGGGGCTACGAGCAGTACTTC
TRBJ2-1,15,NA,NA,TRBV7-2,CASSLLNREYAEQFF,TGTGCCAGCAGCTTGTTGAACAGGGAGTATGCTGAGCAGTTCTTC
TRBJ2-1,12,NA,NA,TRBV11-2,CASSPWSDEQFF,TGTGCCAGCAGCCCCTGGAGCGATGAGCAGTTCTTC
TRBJ2-7,13,NA,TRBD1,TRBV28,CATHRQGGYEQYF,TGTGCCACACACCGACAGGGTGGCTACGAGCAGTACTTC
TRBJ2-1,15,NA,TRBD1,TRBV6-1,CASSTLQGAINEQFF,TGTGCCAGCAGTACACTCCAGGGGGCGATCAATGAGCAGTTCTTC
TRBJ2-3,15,NA,NA,TRBV7-6,CASSLATPGTDTQYF,TGTGCCAGCAGCTTAGCGACACCCGGCACAGATACGCAGTATTTT
TRBJ2-5,18,few,NA,TRBV5-1,CASSLNPPHDLYQETQYF,TGCGCCAGCAGCTTGAATCCGCCGCATGACTTGTACCAAGAGACCCAGTACTTC
TRBJ2-1,11,NA,NA,TRBV20-1,CSARDKERQFF,TGCAGTGCTAGAGATAAGGAGAGGCAGTTCTTC
TRBJ2-7,13,NA,NA,TRBV2,CANPPGPTYEQYF,TGTGCCAATCCGCCGGGACCCACCTACGAGCAGTACTTC
TRBJ2-6,14,NA,NA,TRBV6-6,CASLLQGGANVLTF,TGTGCCAGCCTTCTCCAGGGAGGGGCCAACGTCCTGACTTTC
TRBJ1-2,15,few,TRBD1,TRBV5-1,CASSLEGQATYGYTF,TGCGCCAGCAGCTTGGAGGGACAGGCAACCTATGGCTACACCTTC
TRBJ1-2,15,few,TRBD1,TRBV5-1,CASSTDRGSNYGYTF,TGCGCCAGCAGCACCGACAGGGGCTCAAACTATGGCTACACCTTC
TRBJ1-2,14,NA,NA,TRBV9,CASSVVPSGNGYTF,TGTGCCAGCAGCGTAGTACCCTCAGGCAATGGCTACACCTTC
TRBJ2-5,15,few,NA,TRBV6-1,CASSEFRQYQETQYF,TGTGCCAGCAGTGAATTTAGGCAGTACCAAGAGACCCAGTACTTC
TRBJ1-4,16,many,NA,TRBV11-2,CASSLGHSATNEKLFF,TGTGCCAGCAGCTTGGGACACTCTGCAACTAATGAAAAACTGTTTTTT
TRBJ2-5,15,NA,NA,TRBV20-1,CSARGFFSPQETQYF,TGCAGTGCTAGAGGTTTTTTTAGCCCCCAAGAGACCCAGTACTTC
TRBJ2-1,13,few,NA,TRBV12-3/TRBV12-4,CASRGGRTNEQFF,TGTGCCAGCAGGGGGGGGCGTACCAATGAGCAGTTCTTC
TRBJ2-1,17,few,NA,TRBV7-2,CASSSSPEPFSYNEQFF,TGTGCCAGCAGCTCCTCGCCTGAACCGTTCTCCTACAATGAGCAGTTCTTC
TRBJ1-1,12,NA,TRBD1,TRBV20-1,CSPGDRGPAAFF,TGCAGTCCGGGGGACAGGGGGCCGGCCGCTTTCTTT
TRBJ2-7,17,NA,NA,TRBV28,CASSLETGRFISYEQYF,TGTGCCAGCAGTTTGGAGACAGGGAGGTTCATCTCCTACGAGCAGTACTTC
TRBJ2-3,13,few,NA,TRBV20-1,CSARDPATDTQYF,TGCAGTGCTAGAGATCCTGCGACAGATACGCAGTATTTT
TRBJ1-1,13,NA,NA,TRBV29-1,CSVAREWGTEAFF,TGCAGCGTTGCCCGGGAGTGGGGAACTGAAGCTTTCTTT
TRBJ2-5,15,NA,NA,TRBV5-1,CASSLGPPPDREQYF,TGCGCCAGCAGCTTGGGTCCCCCCCCAGATCGAGAGCAGTACTTC
TRBJ2-1,14,NA,TRBD2,TRBV12-3/TRBV12-4,CASSDSGSNDEQFF,TGTGCCAGCAGTGACAGCGGGAGTAACGATGAGCAGTTCTTC
TRBJ2-7,15,NA,TRBD1,TRBV14,CASSHPTGLGCEQYF,TGTGCCAGCAGCCACCCGACAGGGTTGGGCTGCGAGCAGTACTTC
TRBJ2-3,14,many,NA,TRBV4-2,CASSQDEGRPTQYF,TGTGCCAGCAGCCAAGATGAAGGACGCCCTACGCAGTATTTT
TRBJ2-1,14,NA,TRBD1,TRBV3-1,CASSQRQGSNEQFF,TGTGCCAGCAGCCAACGACAGGGGAGCAATGAGCAGTTCTTC
TRBJ2-2,12,few,NA,TRBV30,CAWSGNTGELFF,TGTGCCTGGAGCGGAAACACCGGGGAGCTGTTTTTT
TRBJ2-1,12,many,NA,TRBV12-3/TRBV12-4,CASSLNGRSEFF,TGTGCCAGCAGTCTAAATGGCAGGAGCGAGTTCTTC
TRBJ2-7,12,few,NA,TRBV20-1,CSAEGGPYEQYF,TGCAGTGCCGAGGGAGGTCCCTACGAGCAGTACTTC
TRBJ2-2,19,NA,TRBD2,TRBV12-3/TRBV12-4,CASSLVPAGDLGNTGELFF,TGTGCCAGCAGTTTAGTTCCCGCGGGGGACCTTGGAAACACCGGGGAGCTGTTTTTT
TRBJ2-4,13,NA,NA,TRBV3-1,CASSQDRGNIQYF,TGTGCCAGCAGCCAAGATCGAGGAAACATTCAGTACTTC
TRBJ2-3,17,NA,TRBD1,TRBV20-1,CSARDLAQGILSDTQYF,TGCAGTGCTAGAGATCTGGCACAGGGGATTCTTTCGGATACGCAGTATTTT
TRBJ1-1,14,NA,NA,TRBV12-3/TRBV12-4,CASSRQSMNTEAFF,TGTGCCAGCAGTCGACAGTCTATGAACACTGAAGCTTTCTTT
TRBJ1-1,15,NA,NA,TRBV6-5,CASSYSTFRGTEAFF,TGTGCCAGCAGTTACTCGACTTTCAGGGGCACTGAAGCTTTCTTT
TRBJ2-5,16,few,NA,TRBV18,CASSLLRDLIQETQYF,TGTGCCAGCTCACTCCTGCGGGACCTAATCCAAGAGACCCAGTACTTC
TRBJ2-1,13,many,NA,TRBV7-2,CASSFSAGNEQFF,TGTGCCAGCAGCTTTTCCGCAGGTAATGAGCAGTTCTTC
TRBJ2-7,14,NA,NA,TRBV5-1,CASSLEANPKEQYF,TGCGCCAGCAGCTTGGAGGCAAACCCTAAGGAGCAGTACTTC
TRBJ2-3,16,NA,NA,TRBV20-1,CSAREAYRGYTDTQYF,TGCAGTGCTAGAGAGGCGTATCGGGGATACACAGATACGCAGTATTTT
TRBJ1-4,17,NA,NA,TRBV29-1,CSVVVRITDATNEKLFF,TGCAGCGTTGTAGTTAGGATCACAGACGCAACTAATGAAAAACTGTTTTTT
TRBJ1-5,14,NA,TRBD1,TRBV4-1,CASSRDRANQPQHF,TGCGCCAGCAGCCGAGACAGGGCTAATCAGCCCCAGCATTTT
TRBJ1-1,16,NA,TRBD1,TRBV18,CASSPTSGQMNTAAFF,TGTGCCAGCTCCCCTACCTCGGGACAGATGAACACTGCAGCTTTCTTT
TRBJ1-2,13,few,NA,TRBV6-5,CASSYDQAGGYTF,TGTGCCAGCAGTTACGACCAGGCCGGGGGCTACACCTTC
TRBJ1-1,14,NA,TRBD1,TRBV6-1,CASSDPTGGTEAFF,TGTGCCAGCAGTGACCCTACAGGGGGCACTGAAGCTTTCTTT